One and the same sample provided the 14 T cell receptor beta chains below, sequenced in a study of cytomegalovirus exposure and HLA in healthy donors. The PCR made use of 60 Vbeta and 13 Jbeta primers. Some clones are missing from TCRdb's copy, which holds only in-frame ones; the method was immunoSEQ multiplex PCR. Among 65,000 to 100,000 clones listed, almost 80% were seen once. Input material: PBMCs. Every receptor here comes from a female donor in good health and CMV-seronegative.

The genes are TRBV6-5 and TRBJ1-1; D perhaps matches TRBD1 (6 bases). Germline V gene data show CDR1 as MNHEY and CDR2 as SVGAGI. The CDR3 is 13 residues long. V dropped 6 bases and J dropped 3 bases, with 11 bases sitting between them. CDR3 loop: CASSSNRDTEAFF. CDR3 in DNA: TGTGCCAGCAGCTCAAACAGGGACACTGAAGCTTTCTTT.

V gene TRBV13 combines with J gene TRBJ2-7; 9 bases line up with TRBD2. The V gene's germline CDR1 is PRHDT and CDR2 FYEKMQ (reference sequence). Losses at the gene ends were 0 bases for V and 3 bases for J; bases not matched to a gene: 9. The CDR3 contains 17 residues. The chain's CDR3 is CASSLGGVSSGGYEQYF. CDR3 bases: TGTGCCAGCAGCTTAGGTGGGGTTAGTAGCGGGGGCTACGAGCAGTACTTC.

The genes are TRBV28 and TRBJ2-7; 9 nucleotides match TRBD1. Germline V gives CDR1 MDHEN, CDR2 SYDVKM. The CDR3 is made up of 14 amino acids. The ends lost 5 bases at V and 6 bases at J; junction bases unmatched: 8. CDR3 DNA sequence: TGTGCCAGCAGTCCCGGGACAGGGAGTCGCGAGCAGTACTTC. It yields the protein CASSPGTGSREQYF.

V is TRBV6-5 and J is TRBJ2-1, with D possibly being TRBD1 (6 bases). The CDR3 loop spans 13 amino acids. The germline V gene encodes CDR1 MNHEY and CDR2 SVGAGI. V lost 7 bases to trimming and J lost 4 bases, with 11 bases between them. The CDR3 DNA reads TGTGCCAGCACCCCCGACAGGTACAATGAGCAGTTCTTC. The encoded protein is CASTPDRYNEQFF.

The V gene is TRBV4-1, the J gene TRBJ2-5; D call uncertain. CDR1 and CDR2 from the germline V gene are MGHRA and YSYEKL. V gave up 0 bases and J gave up 3 bases, with 5 bases separating them. The CDR3 is 13 amino acids. The DNA for the CDR3 is TGCGCCAGCAGCCAAGATCCAAAAGAGACCCAGTACTTC. Amino acid sequence: CASSQDPKETQYF.

The chain joins TRBV5-1 to TRBJ1-4, with 7 bases fitting TRBD1. J lost 6 bases, V lost 0 bases, and 2 bases had no gene match. The germline V gene encodes CDR1 SGHRS and CDR2 YFSETQ. The CDR3 extends over 14 amino acids. The DNA of the CDR3 is TGCGCCAGCAGCTTGGGACAGGGACATGAAAAACTGTTTTTT. Its translation is CASSLGQGHEKLFF.

This chain joins TRBV6-5 and TRBJ1-3; 9 nucleotides line up with TRBD1. Germline V lookup: CDR1 MNHEY, CDR2 SVGAGI. The CDR3 runs to 14 residues. V dropped 5 bases and J dropped 7; count of bases not matched to a gene: 6. CDR3 bases: TGTGCCAGCAGTCGGACAGGGGAACGGAACACCATATATTTT. Its protein product is CASSRTGERNTIYF.

The chain joins TRBV7-2 to TRBJ1-1, with TRBD1 matching 8 bases. With V trimmed by 2 bases and J by 4 bases, 6 bases remained unmatched. Germline CDR1 reads SGHTA; CDR2 reads FQGNSA. This CDR3 has 15 amino acids. The CDR3 coding sequence is TGTGCCAGCAGCTTATCAGGGGGCGATTCCACTGAAGCTTTCTTT. This gives the protein CASSLSGGDSTEAFF.

The chain uses TRBV6-4 and TRBJ1-1; tentatively, D is TRBD1 (5 bases). Trimming took off 11 bases at V and 1 base at J, with 23 bases between the two ends. Germline CDR1 MRHNA, CDR2 SNTAGT. The CDR3 has 16 amino acids. CDR3 amino acids: CALSHRHRGTNTEAFF. CDR3 nucleotides: TGTGCCCTAAGCCACCGACATAGGGGTACGAACACTGAAGCTTTCTTT.

The V and J genes are TRBV29-1 and TRBJ1-4; 7 positions agree with TRBD1. The CDR3 loop spans 13 amino acids. Germline V lookup: CDR1 SQVTM, CDR2 ANQGSEA. J gave up 8 bases and V 0 bases, and 3 bases lay outside the gene matches. CDR3 amino acids: CSVEDRDREKLFF. DNA of the CDR3: TGCAGCGTTGAAGATCGGGACAGAGAAAAACTGTTTTTT.

The chain couples TRBV7-2 to TRBJ2-5, with 10 bases matching TRBD2. CDR3 size: 15 residues. The germline V gene encodes CDR1 SGHTA and CDR2 FQGNSA. Trimming at V came to 5 bases and at J to 2 bases, leaving 5 bases not matched to a gene. The CDR3 DNA reads TGTGCCAGCAGCATTCGGACTAGCGGACAAGAGACCCAGTACTTC. Translation: CASSIRTSGQETQYF.

V and J are TRBV5-1 and TRBJ2-5, with 9 bases matching TRBD2. The CDR3 length is 15 residues. CDR1 and CDR2 from the germline V gene are SGHRS and YFSETQ. V shed 2 bases and J 0 bases; nucleotides not matched to a gene: 2. The chain's CDR3 is CASSLAGGHQETQYF. CDR3 DNA sequence: TGCGCCAGCAGCTTAGCGGGGGGACACCAAGAGACCCAGTACTTC.

J is TRBJ1-1 and V is TRBV6-5; 8 bases map to TRBD1. The CDR3 sequence is 13 residues long. Germline assignment: CDR1 MNHEY and CDR2 SVGAGI. After removal of 8 bases from V and 3 bases from J, the junction contained 5 bases not matched to a gene. CDR3 protein: CASGDRRHTEAFF. CDR3 DNA: TGTGCCAGCGGGGACAGGAGACACACTGAAGCTTTCTTT.

The rearrangement uses TRBV7-9 and TRBJ2-5; 7 nucleotides align to TRBD1. The J segment lost 4 bases and the V segment lost 3 bases, leaving 8 bases of the junction unmatched. Germline assignment: CDR1 SEHNR and CDR2 FQNEAQ (reference sequence). CDR3 length: 15 amino acids. CDR3 sequence (DNA): TGTGCCAGCAGCTTCGACAGGGTCGGAGGAGAGACCCAGTACTTC. Its translation: CASSFDRVGGETQYF.